A single sample is the source of the 8 T cell receptor beta chains below, sequenced in a study of post-analysis software for immune sequencing data. For these receptors, no antigen is known. TCR beta libraries were prepared from cDNA with unique molecular identifiers. MiXCR, run by TCRdb on the PCR reads, gives a single entry per CDR3 protein. The table has about 190,000 distinct CDR3 sequences, approximately 28% seen once. Overall study results and limits: Compared with controls, patients had more of 4 to 6 TRBV segments, including TRBV5-6, TRBV5-1 and TRBV20-1.

Sequenced: blood. These receptors originate from a girl under 18 with multiple sclerosis.

The sample holds a few counts of this clonotype. V is TRBV5-1 and J is TRBJ1-1; perhaps TRBD1 as D (5 bases). Deletions cut 1 base from V and 0 bases from J, with 7 bases between. Germline V CDR1 and CDR2: SGHRS, YFSETQ. CDR3 size: 14 residues. CDR3 bases: TGCGCCAGCAGCTTGTCAGGGCTGAACACTGAAGCTTTCTTT. It specifies CASSLSGLNTEAFF.

The gene calls are TRBV28 and TRBJ2-7, with 8 positions matching TRBD2. The J call may be incorrect, as the DNA end agrees better with TRBJ2-5. CDR1 MDHEN and CDR2 SYDVKM come from the germline V gene. The CDR3 consists of 14 residues. For the CDR3, the DNA is TGTGCCAGCAGCCCGGGGGGGGGTAGGGAGACCCAGTACTTC. Translating it yields CASSPGGGRETQYF.

This clonotype was counted at least ten times. The chain recombines TRBV10-3 with TRBJ1-1; D gene uncertain. The CDR3 consists of 13 residues. V was trimmed by 6 bases and J by 1 base, leaving 9 bases between them. CDR1 and CDR2 (germline): ENHRY, SYGVKD. The CDR3 spells CAIRQQQNTEAFF. Here the CDR3 DNA reads TGTGCCATCAGACAACAGCAGAACACTGAAGCTTTCTTT.

V gene TRBV20-1 combines with J gene TRBJ2-2; no clear D. The V end was cut by 8 bases, the J end by 3 bases, with 19 bases between. Germline values: CDR1 DFQATT, CDR2 SNEGSKA (reference sequence). The CDR3 runs to 15 residues. Here the CDR3 reads CSTTQAERHTGELFF. The CDR3 DNA reads as TGCAGTACAACTCAGGCGGAAAGGCACACCGGGGAGCTGTTTTTT.

V is TRBV5-1 and J is TRBJ2-3; 8 positions match TRBD2. Germline CDR1 is SGHRS and CDR2 is YFSETQ. This CDR3 contains 14 residues. The J segment lost 5 bases and the V segment lost 2 bases, leaving 4 bases of the junction unmatched. The chain's CDR3 is CASSFGLALDTQYF. CDR3 bases: TGCGCCAGCAGCTTCGGACTAGCTTTAGATACGCAGTATTTT.

The rearrangement links TRBV14 to TRBJ2-5; D remains unclear. The CDR3 spans 14 residues. CDR1 and CDR2 from the germline V gene are SGHDN and FVKESK. The V and J ends lost 0 bases and 3 bases respectively, with 8 bases between them. CDR3 coding DNA: TGTGCCAGCAGCCAAGAAGCTTTTGAAGAGACCCAGTACTTC. Translating gives CASSQEAFEETQYF.

The rearrangement links TRBV5-1 to TRBJ2-2; weak D call: TRBD1 (5 bases). The germline CDR1 and CDR2 sequences are SGHRS and YFSETQ. V dropped 6 bases and J dropped 4 bases, with 10 bases sitting between them. This CDR3 region has 13 residues. CDR3 region: CASIDSLTGELFF. The CDR3 DNA reads TGCGCCAGCATCGACAGCCTCACCGGGGAGCTGTTTTTT.

Remarks on this clonotype: Sequence at one end of the junction differs from germline and may be a read error. The chain carries TRBV2 and TRBJ1-4; D remains ambiguous. Per the germline V gene, CDR1 is SNHLY and CDR2 is FYNNEI. The CDR3 contains 13 residues. DNA of the CDR3: TGTGCCAGTAGTGAATATTCAGTAGAAAAACTGTTTTTT. It yields the protein CASSEYSVEKLFF.